Each of the 21 T cell receptor beta chains below was sequenced from the same sample in a study of identical twins. In TCRdb, the 5' RACE reads were re-called with MiXCR into one record per CDR3 protein. The data hold about 550,000 distinct CDR3 sequences, with approximately 20% observed a single time. These same data were also listed under a study on yellow fever vaccine responses in identical twins.

The sample taken for sequencing was CD4+ T cells sorted from blood. The receptors here all came from a young woman in good health.

This clonotype was seen only a few times. The chain carries TRBV6-1 and TRBJ2-7; D tentatively reads TRBD1 or TRBD2 (5 bases each). The V end lost 5 bases, the J end lost 9 bases, and 23 bases lay between the germline ends. The CDR3 is 15 amino acids. CDR1 is MNHNS and CDR2 is SASEGT in the germline V gene. The CDR3, as DNA: TGTGCCAGCAGTACCAGGGACGGAACCCTTTCGGGGCAGTACGTC. Its protein product is CASSTRDGTLSGQYV.

This clonotype has just a few counts. As DNA, the CDR3 is TGTGCCAGCAGCCGTGGAGCTAGGCTATTGGGGACCCAGTACTTC. Its translation is CASSRGARLLGTQYF. The V gene is TRBV14, the J gene TRBJ2-5; no firm D call. Germline loops: CDR1 SGHDN, CDR2 FVKESK. The CDR3 extends over 15 amino acids. Deletions cut 4 bases from V and 7 bases from J, with 19 bases between.

This clonotype has just a few counts. The V and J genes are TRBV5-1 and TRBJ1-1; 10 nucleotides match TRBD1. The CDR3 is made up of 18 amino acids. Germline V gene data show CDR1 as SGHRS and CDR2 as YFSETQ. V trimming: 7 bases; J trimming: 0 bases; junction bases outside the gene matches: 15. In nucleotides, the CDR3 is TGCGCCAGCGGCCGGGACAGGGGTTTGCAGGGTATGAACACTGAAGCTTTCTTT. This sequence encodes CASGRDRGLQGMNTEAFF.

The chain joins TRBV28 to TRBJ2-1, with D possibly matching TRBD1 (6 bases). CDR1 is MDHEN, CDR2 SYDVKM, per germline. This CDR3 region has 13 residues. Trimming shortened V by 8 bases and J by 9 bases, and 17 bases separated the two germline ends. CDR3 region: CASAPGQNTEQFF. The CDR3 DNA sequence: TGTGCCAGCGCTCCGGGACAAAATACTGAGCAGTTCTTC.

The V call is TRBV5-1, the J call TRBJ1-1; D is unclear. CDR3 length equals 15 residues. CDR1 is SGHRS, CDR2 YFSETQ, per germline. The V gene lost 4 bases and the J gene lost 2 bases, with 15 bases spanning the gap. The CDR3 here is CASSPSLWQNTEAFF. CDR3 coding DNA: TGCGCCAGCAGCCCGTCCCTGTGGCAAAACACTGAAGCTTTCTTT.

This clonotype came up once. The gene calls are TRBV7-8 and TRBJ1-6; D unclear. There are 14 residues in the CDR3. V lost 2 bases to trimming and J lost 11 bases, with 13 bases between them. Germline V gene data show CDR1 as SGHVS and CDR2 as FQNEAQ. CDR3 sequence: CASSLSANVAPLHF. In DNA, the CDR3 is TGTGCCAGCAGCTTATCGGCAAACGTGGCACCCCTCCACTTT.

Only a few counts were recorded for this clonotype. The rearrangement uses TRBV14 and TRBJ1-1; the D is unclear. The CDR3 is made up of 12 amino acids. Per germline, CDR1 SGHDN and CDR2 FVKESK. The germline V and J ends were trimmed by 4 bases and 8 bases, with 11 bases remaining between them. For the CDR3, the DNA is TGTGCCAGCAGCCCCCTTGCGGCCGAAGCTTTCTTT. Its translation is CASSPLAAEAFF.

The gene calls are TRBV20-1 and TRBJ2-7, with D unresolved. Trimming took 0 bases from V and 1 from J, leaving 10 bases between them. The CDR3 has 14 amino acids. Germline values: CDR1 DFQATT, CDR2 SNEGSKA (reference sequence). The CDR3 here is CSARENGVSYEQYV. The DNA of the CDR3 is TGCAGTGCTAGAGAAAATGGAGTTTCCTACGAGCAGTACGTC.

This clonotype appeared many times. The chain couples TRBV29-1 to TRBJ2-1; 11 nucleotides match TRBD2. Germline trimming cut 3 bases from V and 6 bases from J; bases unmatched to any gene: 4. The germline V gene encodes CDR1 SQVTM and CDR2 ANQGSEA. The CDR3 spans 14 residues. CDR3 nucleotides: TGCAGCGTTGATAGGCTAGCGGGAGGCAATGAGCAGTTCTTC. Translation: CSVDRLAGGNEQFF.

Only a few counts were recorded for this clonotype. The V and J genes are TRBV20-1 and TRBJ1-6; TRBD1 aligns across 8 bases. Germline-derived CDR1 and CDR2 are DFQATT and SNEGSKA (reference sequence). V was clipped by 5 bases and J by 5 bases; unmatched bases: 5. The CDR3 has 14 residues. DNA of the CDR3: TGCAGTGCTTCCGACAGGGGTCATAATTCACCCCTCCACTTT. Its protein product is CSASDRGHNSPLHF.

The table lists this clonotype with a few counts. The gene calls are TRBV6-2 or TRBV6-3 and TRBJ1-5, with 7 bases matching TRBD1. Germline assignment: CDR1 MNHEY and CDR2 SVGEGT. Trimming took 6 bases from V and 0 from J; bases not matched to a gene: 8. This CDR3 is built from 16 residues. The DNA for the CDR3 is TGTGCCAGCAGCAGAGGGACAGTTTATAGCAATCAGCCCCAGCATTTT. The encoded protein is CASSRGTVYSNQPQHF.

This sequence joins TRBV7-6 and TRBJ2-1; 14 bases map to TRBD2. CDR1 is SGHVS, CDR2 FNYEAQ, per germline. V shed 5 bases and J 7 bases; nucleotides not matched to a gene: 4. This CDR3 comprises 15 residues. CDR3 protein: CASSTRTSGRNEQFF. Here the CDR3 DNA reads TGTGCCAGCAGCACCCGGACTAGCGGGAGGAATGAGCAGTTCTTC.

This clonotype was detected a few times. The rearrangement joins TRBV10-3 to TRBJ2-3, with TRBD2 identical over 11 bases. The CDR3 contains 14 residues. Losses at the gene ends were 10 bases for V and 5 bases for J; bases not matched to a gene: 8. Germline V gene lookup returns CDR1 ENHRY and CDR2 SYGVKD. CDR3 residues: CATVAGGLGDTQYF. CDR3 nucleotides: TGTGCCACCGTAGCGGGAGGGCTAGGAGATACGCAGTATTTT.

The V gene is TRBV13, the J gene TRBJ2-5; D might be TRBD2 (6 bases). Germline CDR1 is PRHDT and CDR2 is FYEKMQ (reference sequence). Trimming removed 4 bases from V and 3 bases from J, with 15 bases in between. The CDR3 length is 15 residues. CDR3: CASSSGLPLEETQYF. The CDR3 nucleotides read TGTGCCAGCAGCTCGGGACTCCCCCTTGAAGAGACCCAGTACTTC. The full variable domain, in which reference TRBV13 and TRBJ2-5 provide the parts outside the CDR3, is AAGVIQSPRHLIKEKRETATLKCYPIPRHDTVYWYQQGPGQDPQFLISFYEKMQSDKGSIPDRFSAQQFSDYHSELNMSSLELGDSALYFCASSSGLPLEETQYFGPGTRLLVL.

This clonotype was seen only once. Being one base from a much bigger clone, this may be a read error. This chain uses TRBV2 with TRBJ2-1; TRBD2 agrees at 11 bases. The CDR3 is 17 amino acids. Germline CDR1 and CDR2: SNHLY and FYNNEI. The DNA for the CDR3 is TGTACCAGCAGTTTAGGGGGAAAACTAGCGGGAGAAAATGAGCAGTTCTTC. Protein: CTSSLGGKLAGENEQFF.

The rearrangement links TRBV5-4 to TRBJ2-1; D is uncertain. V was trimmed by 0 bases and J by 6 bases, leaving 13 bases between them. This CDR3 has 15 amino acids. CDR1 SGHNT and CDR2 YYREEE come from the germline V gene (reference sequence). CDR3 amino acids: CASSLDWGTGNEQFF. CDR3 DNA: TGTGCCAGCAGCTTGGATTGGGGAACGGGCAATGAGCAGTTCTTC.

J is TRBJ2-7 and V is TRBV5-1, with D possibly matching TRBD2 (5 bases). Looked up from germline, CDR1 is SGHRS and CDR2 is YFSETQ. The V end lost 5 bases, the J end lost 2 bases, and 26 bases lay between the germline ends. CDR3 size: 18 residues. The CDR3 DNA reads TGCGCCAGCAGTCCCCCCTGGGGAGCTGGAGAGACCCCCTACGAGCAGTACGTC. Its protein is CASSPPWGAGETPYEQYV.

The chain employs TRBV20-1 and TRBJ2-7, with D perhaps TRBD2 (6 bases). From germline, CDR1 is DFQATT and CDR2 SNEGSKA (reference sequence). The CDR3 has 14 amino acids. Trimming removed 1 base from V and 2 bases from J, with 12 bases in between. CDR3 bases: TGCAGTGCTAGAGTACTAGCTGACCCCTACGAGCAGTACTTC. The encoded protein is CSARVLADPYEQYF.

This clonotype has just a few counts. The chain recombines TRBV6-5 with TRBJ2-5; TRBD2 matches 11 bases. CDR3 length equals 18 residues. Germline V lookup: CDR1 MNHEY, CDR2 SVGAGI. V shed 5 bases, J shed 0 bases, and the junction held 11 bases outside the gene matches. The CDR3 DNA sequence: TGTGCCAGCAGTATACCCCCGGGACTAGCGGATTACCAAGAGACCCAGTACTTC. Translated: CASSIPPGLADYQETQYF.

The chain couples TRBV5-1 to TRBJ2-1; 9 nucleotides match TRBD1. With V trimmed by 4 bases and J by 10 bases, 9 bases remained unmatched. Germline CDR1 is SGHRS and CDR2 is YFSETQ. CDR3 size: 14 residues. The CDR3 DNA reads as TGCGCCAGCAGCAGGGGACAGGGAAAACGAGAGCAGTTCTTC. Protein sequence: CASSRGQGKREQFF. Together with reference TRBV5-1 and TRBJ2-1, the CDR3 gives the full variable domain: KAGVTQTPRYLIKTRGQQVTLSCSPISGHRSVSWYQQTPGQGLQFLFEYFSETQRNKGNFPGRFSGRQFSNSRSEMNVSTLELGDSALYLCASSRGQGKREQFFGPGTRLTVL.

The rearrangement joins TRBV5-1 to TRBJ1-3; no reliable D call. CDR1 and CDR2 from the germline V gene are SGHRS and YFSETQ. This CDR3 has 14 amino acids. Trimming took 0 bases from V and 1 from J, leaving 5 bases between them. The CDR3 DNA reads as TGCGCCAGCAGCTTGGACGGGTCTGGAAACACCATATATTTT. Translation: CASSLDGSGNTIYF.